The clone carrying this T cell receptor (beta chain) was seen a handful of times. TCRdb reanalysed the RT-PCR reads using MiXCR and keeps one entry per CDR3 protein. Of about 540,000 distinct CDR3 sequences in the sample, 20% to 25% are singletons; the top ten hold 2.8%. CDR3 length equals 15 residues. V lost 2 bases and J lost 5, with 15 bases in between. From germline, CDR1 is KGHSH and CDR2 LQKENI. This sample was taken from a study of response to subunit inactivated influenza vaccine. The sample was also linked to a second study, of T cells expressing NK-cell markers. That study adds: The authors made TCR beta cDNA libraries by 5'RACE template switching. This switching added a universal primer site and UMIs. Most of the eight sequenced donors were HCMV-seropositive; one was seronegative. Each of 6 or 7 donors carried dominant NKG2C+ clonotypes accounting for roughly 1.0-7.5% of CD8+ T cells. These clonotypes also led the CD3+CD56-NKG2C+ fraction in four donors. HCMV specificity was not established for the expanded NKG2C+ T cell clones.

V and J are TRBV18 and TRBJ1-1; TRBD1 is a possible D gene (6 bases). The receptor was isolated from a man aged 45-65 years who received an inactivated influenza vaccine. The specimen comprised CD4+ T cells sorted from PBMCs, sampled approximately 13 days after vaccination. The CDR3 DNA is TGTGCCAGCTCACCAGTTCAGGGGATTCTTACTGAAGCTTTCTTT. Amino acids: CASSPVQGILTEAFF.